The 10 T cell receptor beta chains below were found in one sample sequenced in a study of shared T cell receptors in the human thymus. Profiling relied on immunoSEQ multiplex PCR, and the TCRdb table lists in-frame clones only, not all of them. The sample consists of hundreds of thousands of clones, 70% to 90% of them appearing once. The same sample was also used in a study of human thymus T cells.

The sample consisted of thymocytes. The receptors shown here come from a boy in the first two years of life with a congenital heart defect.

The chain recombines TRBV15 with TRBJ1-4, with D uncertain. Germline values: CDR1 LNHNV, CDR2 YYDKDF (reference sequence). V was shortened by 8 bases and J by 0 bases, with 19 bases between the two germline ends. The CDR3 contains 17 residues. The CDR3 nucleotides read TGTGCCACCCCGGTCGTTGGGCTGATTGCAACTAATGAAAAACTGTTTTTT. This gives the protein CATPVVGLIATNEKLFF.

The V gene is TRBV4-3, the J gene TRBJ2-7; 11 positions match TRBD1. This CDR3 region has 14 residues. V trimming: 4 bases; J trimming: 3 bases; junction bases outside the gene matches: 2. Germline-derived CDR1 and CDR2 are LGHNA and YSLEER. Here the CDR3 DNA reads TGCGCCAGCAGCCCCGGGACAGGGGGCTACGAGCAGTACTTC. Protein product: CASSPGTGGYEQYF.

The V and J genes are TRBV28 and TRBJ2-3, with unresolved D. CDR3 size: 12 residues. Per the germline V gene, CDR1 is MDHEN and CDR2 is SYDVKM. V was pared by 1 base and J by 4 bases, with 3 bases between. CDR3 region: CASSLSPDTQYF. In DNA form, the CDR3 reads TGTGCCAGCAGTTTATCTCCAGATACGCAGTATTTT.

The rearrangement links TRBV14 to TRBJ2-3; the D is unclear. The V end lost 0 bases, the J end lost 0 bases, and 16 bases lay between the germline ends. Germline V lookup: CDR1 SGHDN, CDR2 FVKESK. The CDR3 consists of 18 residues. The CDR3 reads CASSQEGQTTASTDTQYF. The CDR3, as DNA: TGTGCCAGCAGCCAAGAAGGCCAGACAACCGCTAGCACAGATACGCAGTATTTT.

The chain's CDR3 is CASSAAGLPANTGELFF. The CDR3, as DNA: TGTGCCAGCAGCGCAGCGGGGCTCCCCGCGAACACCGGGGAGCTGTTTTTT. The V gene is TRBV9, the J gene TRBJ2-2; 7 positions agree with TRBD2. Germline CDR1 reads SGDLS; CDR2 reads YYNGEE. The CDR3 is made up of 17 amino acids. The V gene end was trimmed by 3 bases and the J gene end by 0 bases; junction bases not matched to a gene: 8.

In DNA form, the CDR3 reads TGCGCCAGCAGCAATGGGGGTTCGGGGACAGGAGCTTTCTTT. Its translation is CASSNGGSGTGAFF. The chain recombines TRBV5-1 with TRBJ1-1, with 8 bases lining up with TRBD1. The CDR3 has 14 residues. Trimming took 4 bases from V and 10 from J; bases not matched to a gene: 12. The germline gives CDR1 SGHRS, CDR2 YFSETQ.

For the CDR3, the DNA is TGTGCCAGCAGCCAACCGGGACAGCCGAACACTGAAGCTTTCTTT. This encodes CASSQPGQPNTEAFF. The chain joins TRBV4-2 to TRBJ1-1, with TRBD1 matching 7 bases. Germline V gene data show CDR1 as LGHNA and CDR2 as YNFKEQ. The CDR3 length is 15 residues. J gave up 1 base and V 2 bases, and 4 bases lay outside the gene matches.

This clone was counted a few times. The chain joins TRBV19 to TRBJ2-1, with 7 bases that match TRBD1. CDR1 is LNHDA, CDR2 SQIVND, per germline (reference sequence). The CDR3 has 16 residues. J was trimmed by 6 bases and V by 5 bases; bases with no gene match: 13. This chain's CDR3 is CASSLGGREIFNEQFF. In nucleotides, the CDR3 is TGTGCCAGTAGTCTAGGGGGCAGGGAAATTTTCAATGAGCAGTTCTTC.

The V gene is TRBV9, the J gene TRBJ2-1; 9 nucleotides agree with TRBD2. This CDR3 contains 20 residues. Germline V gene data show CDR1 as SGDLS and CDR2 as YYNGEE. V trimming: 0 bases; J trimming: 0 bases; junction bases outside the gene matches: 13. CDR3 region: CASSVATFPGLASSYNEQFF. For the CDR3, the DNA is TGTGCCAGCAGCGTAGCTACGTTCCCCGGACTAGCGAGCTCCTACAATGAGCAGTTCTTC.

The chain links TRBV6-1 to TRBJ1-1, with D unresolved. Per germline, CDR1 MNHNS and CDR2 SASEGT. Deletions cut 2 bases from V and 8 bases from J, with 21 bases between. The CDR3 has 16 amino acids. The CDR3 bases are TGTGCCAGCAGTGAATATGTGAGGGAGCCTACACGGGAAGCTTTCTTT. Translating it yields CASSEYVREPTREAFF.